This is a list of T cell receptor beta chains from one sample in a study of T-cell reconstitution after alpha-beta-depleted transplantation in children. TCRdb reprocessed the PCR reads via MiXCR and lists one record per CDR3 protein. The sample has hundreds of thousands of distinct CDR3 sequences, under 15% seen once. Sequenced material: PBMCs, taken before TCRalphabeta/CD19-depleted stem cell transplant. Every receptor here comes from a girl aged 2 to 10 with congenital amegakaryocytic thrombocytopenia, due to receive a stem cell transplant. Both conserved end residues are part of each CDR3. Fields, in order: clone size, V gene, J gene, D gene, CDR3 protein, CDR3 DNA. D genes are given only for firm matches. Expanded clones are given a class, and other clones once, few, many or no size at all.

clone size: many
V gene: TRBV6-1
J gene: TRBJ2-3
D gene: NA
CDR3 protein: CASSEDNLRVFIKLTQYF
CDR3 DNA: TGTGCCAGCAGTGAAGATAACCTGAGAGTGTTCATCAAGCTTACGCAGTATTTT

clone size: few
V gene: TRBV20-1
J gene: TRBJ1-5
D gene: NA
CDR3 protein: CSASGGDQPQHF
CDR3 DNA: TGCAGTGCTAGTGGAGGGGATCAGCCCCAGCATTTT

clone size: many
V gene: TRBV12-3/TRBV12-4
J gene: TRBJ2-1
D gene: TRBD2
CDR3 protein: CASSRFSGRVNMNEQFF
CDR3 DNA: TGTGCCAGCAGTAGATTTAGCGGGAGGGTAAATATGAATGAGCAGTTCTTC

clone size: NA
V gene: TRBV12-3/TRBV12-4
J gene: TRBJ2-7
D gene: NA
CDR3 protein: CASSLSLGQSYEQYF
CDR3 DNA: TGTGCCAGCAGTCTAAGCCTGGGGCAATCCTACGAGCAGTACTTC

clone size: NA
V gene: TRBV7-2
J gene: TRBJ2-5
D gene: NA
CDR3 protein: CASRDSGKALETQYF
CDR3 DNA: TGTGCCAGCAGGGATAGCGGAAAAGCCTTGGAGACCCAGTACTTC

clone size: NA
V gene: TRBV19
J gene: TRBJ1-1
D gene: NA
CDR3 protein: CASSIIGGTEAFF
CDR3 DNA: TGTGCCAGTAGTATAATTGGGGGCACTGAAGCTTTCTTT

clone size: NA
V gene: TRBV12-3/TRBV12-4
J gene: TRBJ1-1
D gene: TRBD1
CDR3 protein: CASSFGQGGTEAFF
CDR3 DNA: TGTGCCAGCAGTTTTGGACAGGGGGGCACTGAAGCTTTCTTT

clone size: few
V gene: TRBV29-1
J gene: TRBJ2-7
D gene: TRBD2
CDR3 protein: CSVPGGLTSGGSYEQYF
CDR3 DNA: TGCAGCGTCCCCGGCGGGTTAACTAGCGGGGGATCCTACGAGCAGTACTTC

clone size: few
V gene: TRBV7-9
J gene: TRBJ2-1
D gene: TRBD1
CDR3 protein: CASSPTGAYNEQFF
CDR3 DNA: TGTGCCAGCAGCCCGACAGGGGCCTACAATGAGCAGTTCTTC

clone size: many
V gene: TRBV27
J gene: TRBJ2-1
D gene: NA
CDR3 protein: CASRSIDRTYNEQFF
CDR3 DNA: TGTGCCAGCAGATCGATTGACAGAACATACAATGAGCAGTTCTTC

clone size: many
V gene: TRBV3-1
J gene: TRBJ2-7
D gene: NA
CDR3 protein: CASSQNYRVVPVKLYEQYF
CDR3 DNA: TGTGCCAGCAGCCAGAACTACAGGGTAGTCCCCGTTAAATTGTACGAGCAGTACTTC

clone size: many
V gene: TRBV6-1
J gene: TRBJ2-2
D gene: NA
CDR3 protein: CASIDVPLLTGELFF
CDR3 DNA: TGTGCCAGCATTGATGTGCCCTTGCTCACCGGGGAGCTGTTTTTT

clone size: few
V gene: TRBV19
J gene: TRBJ2-1
D gene: TRBD2
CDR3 protein: CASSMLPLREGGEQFF
CDR3 DNA: TGTGCCAGTAGTATGCTGCCCTTGCGGGAGGGCGGTGAGCAGTTCTTC

clone size: NA
V gene: TRBV5-1
J gene: TRBJ1-1
D gene: NA
CDR3 protein: CASRPRVPLNTEAFF
CDR3 DNA: TGCGCCAGCAGACCGAGGGTCCCTTTGAACACTGAAGCTTTCTTT

clone size: NA
V gene: TRBV20-1
J gene: TRBJ2-3
D gene: NA
CDR3 protein: CSAKEAADTQYF
CDR3 DNA: TGCAGTGCTAAGGAAGCGGCAGATACGCAGTATTTT

clone size: few
V gene: TRBV3-1
J gene: TRBJ2-4
D gene: NA
CDR3 protein: CASSQIQLYSIQYF
CDR3 DNA: TGTGCCAGCAGCCAAATACAGCTCTATTCCATTCAGTACTTC

clone size: many
V gene: TRBV5-1
J gene: TRBJ2-5
D gene: TRBD2
CDR3 protein: CASSLAGVGETQYF
CDR3 DNA: TGCGCCAGCAGCTTAGCGGGAGTGGGAGAGACCCAGTACTTC

clone size: many
V gene: TRBV5-1
J gene: TRBJ2-2
D gene: TRBD2
CDR3 protein: CASSLETAGWTGELFF
CDR3 DNA: TGCGCCAGCAGCTTGGAGACAGCGGGATGGACCGGGGAGCTGTTTTTT

clone size: few
V gene: TRBV12-3/TRBV12-4
J gene: TRBJ1-1
D gene: TRBD1
CDR3 protein: CASTLTGPNTEAFF
CDR3 DNA: TGTGCCAGCACCCTGACAGGGCCGAACACTGAAGCTTTCTTT

clone size: few
V gene: TRBV6-5
J gene: TRBJ1-1
D gene: TRBD1
CDR3 protein: CASSSRQGVGTEAFF
CDR3 DNA: TGTGCCAGCAGTTCCCGACAGGGAGTTGGCACTGAAGCTTTCTTT

clone size: NA
V gene: TRBV5-1
J gene: TRBJ1-2
D gene: NA
CDR3 protein: CASSPAGGGFYGYTF
CDR3 DNA: TGCGCCAGCAGCCCCGCCGGCGGAGGGTTCTATGGCTACACCTTC

clone size: few
V gene: TRBV7-2
J gene: TRBJ2-1
D gene: TRBD2
CDR3 protein: CASRRAAGGNNEQFF
CDR3 DNA: TGTGCCAGCCGTAGGGCAGCGGGAGGGAACAATGAGCAGTTCTTC

clone size: few
V gene: TRBV6-1
J gene: TRBJ1-4
D gene: NA
CDR3 protein: CASSERVATNEKLFF
CDR3 DNA: TGTGCCAGCTCGGAGAGGGTTGCAACTAATGAAAAACTGTTTTTT

clone size: many
V gene: TRBV20-1
J gene: TRBJ2-1
D gene: TRBD2
CDR3 protein: CSARTSGIYNEQFF
CDR3 DNA: TGCAGTGCCAGGACTAGCGGGATCTACAATGAGCAGTTCTTC

clone size: many
V gene: TRBV18
J gene: TRBJ2-1
D gene: TRBD2
CDR3 protein: CASSPHPPGLGGYNEQFF
CDR3 DNA: TGTGCCAGCTCACCACATCCGCCGGGACTAGGGGGATACAATGAGCAGTTCTTC

clone size: NA
V gene: TRBV29-1
J gene: TRBJ2-3
D gene: NA
CDR3 protein: CSALTGGTDTHYF
CDR3 DNA: TGCAGCGCCCTAACGGGTGGCACAGATACGCACTATTTT

clone size: many
V gene: TRBV29-1
J gene: TRBJ2-7
D gene: TRBD1
CDR3 protein: CSALDRGSIYEQYF
CDR3 DNA: TGCAGCGCTCTGGACAGGGGGTCCATCTACGAGCAGTACTTC

clone size: NA
V gene: TRBV5-1
J gene: TRBJ2-1
D gene: NA
CDR3 protein: CASSLDGGFSYNEQFF
CDR3 DNA: TGCGCCAGCAGCTTGGATGGGGGGTTCTCCTACAATGAGCAGTTCTTC

clone size: many
V gene: TRBV5-6
J gene: TRBJ2-7
D gene: NA
CDR3 protein: CASSASWQGVDTGPRTYEQYF
CDR3 DNA: TGTGCCAGCAGTGCGTCCTGGCAGGGAGTGGATACAGGGCCGCGGACCTACGAGCAGTACTTC

clone size: many
V gene: TRBV5-1
J gene: TRBJ2-5
D gene: NA
CDR3 protein: CASSLVTQETQYF
CDR3 DNA: TGTGCCAGCAGTTTAGTCACACAAGAGACCCAGTACTTC

clone size: NA
V gene: TRBV10-3
J gene: TRBJ1-2
D gene: NA
CDR3 protein: CAISESGSRDTRFYF
CDR3 DNA: TGTGCCATCAGTGAGTCTGGGAGTCGGGACACCAGATTCTACTTC

clone size: few
V gene: TRBV28
J gene: TRBJ2-7
D gene: NA
CDR3 protein: CASSLTPKSYEQYF
CDR3 DNA: TGTGCCAGCAGTTTAACCCCAAAATCCTACGAGCAGTACTTC

clone size: many
V gene: TRBV12-3/TRBV12-4
J gene: TRBJ2-2
D gene: TRBD1
CDR3 protein: CASSLIRDREAELFF
CDR3 DNA: TGTGCCAGCAGCCTAATCCGGGACAGGGAAGCGGAGCTGTTTTTT

clone size: NA
V gene: TRBV11-2
J gene: TRBJ2-5
D gene: NA
CDR3 protein: CASSPWDFEETQYF
CDR3 DNA: TGTGCCAGCAGCCCTTGGGATTTCGAAGAGACCCAGTACTTC

clone size: many
V gene: TRBV20-1
J gene: TRBJ1-2
D gene: NA
CDR3 protein: CSAREGYYGYTF
CDR3 DNA: TGCAGTGCTAGAGAGGGATACTATGGCTACACCTTC

clone size: many
V gene: TRBV5-1
J gene: TRBJ2-1
D gene: TRBD2
CDR3 protein: CASSLTSGLGYYNEQFF
CDR3 DNA: TGCGCCAGCAGCTTGACTAGCGGGCTAGGTTACTACAATGAGCAGTTCTTC

clone size: many
V gene: TRBV20-1
J gene: TRBJ1-2
D gene: NA
CDR3 protein: CSASSEGGVGYTF
CDR3 DNA: TGCAGTGCCTCGTCCGAAGGAGGGGTTGGCTACACCTTC

clone size: many
V gene: TRBV29-1
J gene: TRBJ2-1
D gene: TRBD2
CDR3 protein: CSVEDITLAGHLTLEQFF
CDR3 DNA: TGCAGCGTTGAAGATATTACCCTAGCGGGGCACCTAACCCTGGAGCAGTTCTTC

clone size: many
V gene: TRBV15
J gene: TRBJ1-5
D gene: NA
CDR3 protein: CATSRVRNQPQHF
CDR3 DNA: TGTGCCACCAGCAGGGTTAGAAATCAGCCCCAGCATTTT

clone size: many
V gene: TRBV15
J gene: TRBJ2-3
D gene: NA
CDR3 protein: CATSSHFTDTQYF
CDR3 DNA: TGTGCCACCAGCAGTCACTTCACAGATACGCAGTATTTT

clone size: NA
V gene: TRBV20-1
J gene: TRBJ2-1
D gene: NA
CDR3 protein: CSARRTNLYSGEQFF
CDR3 DNA: TGCAGTGCTCGCCGGACTAACTTGTATTCGGGTGAGCAGTTCTTC

clone size: few
V gene: TRBV5-1
J gene: TRBJ2-1
D gene: TRBD2
CDR3 protein: CASSFGLAGVPYNEQFF
CDR3 DNA: TGCGCCAGCAGCTTCGGGCTAGCGGGAGTACCCTACAATGAGCAGTTCTTC

clone size: NA
V gene: TRBV12-3/TRBV12-4
J gene: TRBJ2-1
D gene: NA
CDR3 protein: CASSSRAFPGNELFF
CDR3 DNA: TGTGCCAGCAGTTCCCGGGCCTTCCCGGGCAATGAGCTGTTCTTC

clone size: many
V gene: TRBV20-1
J gene: TRBJ2-5
D gene: NA
CDR3 protein: CSADRLDHQETQYF
CDR3 DNA: TGCAGTGCTGACAGACTAGATCACCAAGAGACCCAGTACTTC

clone size: NA
V gene: TRBV5-1
J gene: TRBJ2-3
D gene: TRBD2
CDR3 protein: CASSLETGGGTDTQYF
CDR3 DNA: TGCGCCAGCAGCTTGGAGACGGGGGGAGGCACAGATACGCAGTATTTT

clone size: few
V gene: TRBV20-1
J gene: TRBJ2-7
D gene: NA
CDR3 protein: CSARAPGLVGYEQYF
CDR3 DNA: TGCAGTGCTAGAGCCCCGGGGCTTGTGGGCTACGAGCAGTACTTC

clone size: few
V gene: TRBV6-1
J gene: TRBJ2-1
D gene: TRBD2
CDR3 protein: CASRGVNSGNEQFF
CDR3 DNA: TGTGCCAGCAGGGGGGTTAATAGCGGGAATGAGCAGTTCTTC

clone size: many
V gene: TRBV6-5
J gene: TRBJ2-1
D gene: NA
CDR3 protein: CASSYSQSLVARNEQFF
CDR3 DNA: TGTGCCAGCAGTTACTCCCAATCGCTAGTGGCCCGAAATGAGCAGTTCTTC

clone size: NA
V gene: TRBV11-2
J gene: TRBJ2-4
D gene: NA
CDR3 protein: CASAKVGAKNIQYF
CDR3 DNA: TGTGCCAGCGCCAAGGTGGGGGCCAAAAACATTCAGTACTTC